The 18 T cell receptor beta chains presented below share a single source sample, sequenced in a study of OX40 agonist ivuxolimab in advanced cancers. TCRdb's table, derived via immunoSEQ multiplex PCR, lists solely in-frame clones and lacks some. The sample has some 25,000 clones, 73% seen once; the top ten hold approximately 20%. Sequencing was performed on CD4+ or CD8+ T cells sorted from blood, taken in a trial of the OX40 agonist ivuxolimab. These receptors originate from an adult with an advanced solid tumor such as melanoma, head and neck, liver or kidney cancer.

This clone was counted between two and nine times. The J gene is TRBJ2-7, the V gene TRBV28, with D perhaps matching TRBD2 (6 bases). Germline assignment: CDR1 MDHEN and CDR2 SYDVKM. The CDR3 extends over 14 amino acids. V was trimmed by 5 bases and J by 3 bases, leaving 14 bases between them. DNA for the CDR3: TGTGCCAGCAGTCCCACTAGCCTAGACTACGAGCAGTACTTC. Amino acids: CASSPTSLDYEQYF.

In its sample, this clone was seen a few times. The V and J genes are TRBV9 and TRBJ2-1; D possibly corresponds to TRBD2 (5 bases). Germline V gene lookup returns CDR1 SGDLS and CDR2 YYNGEE. CDR3 length: 11 amino acids. The V end lost 3 bases, the J end lost 10 bases, and 8 bases lay between the germline ends. The CDR3 loop is CASSAGLEQFF. The CDR3 DNA reads TGTGCCAGCAGCGCCGGACTGGAGCAGTTCTTC.

This clone was found once. The chain uses TRBV6-5 and TRBJ2-5; TRBD1 matches 8 bases. The germline V gene encodes CDR1 MNHEY and CDR2 SVGAGI. The V segment lost 5 bases and the J segment 5 bases; nucleotides outside the gene matches: 1. This CDR3 has 12 residues. The CDR3 nucleotides are TGTGCCAGCAGTAGGACAGGGGAGACCCAGTACTTC. It codes for CASSRTGETQYF.

The chain couples TRBV9 to TRBJ1-2; TRBD1 matches at 10 bases. The CDR3 extends over 14 amino acids. The V segment lost 4 bases and the J segment 3 bases; nucleotides outside the gene matches: 3. The germline gives CDR1 SGDLS, CDR2 YYNGEE. CDR3 nucleotides: TGTGCCAGCAGCAGGGACAGGGGATACTATGGCTACACCTTC. Residues: CASSRDRGYYGYTF.

The V and J genes are TRBV11-2 and TRBJ2-3; TRBD2 aligns across 12 bases. This CDR3 has 16 residues. CDR1 SGHAT and CDR2 FQNNGV come from the germline V gene. V was clipped by 4 bases and J by 5 bases; unmatched bases: 7. The CDR3 loop reads CASSSLAGGPGDTQYF. CDR3 DNA sequence: TGTGCCAGCAGCTCGCTAGCGGGGGGGCCAGGAGATACGCAGTATTTT. Combining the CDR3 with reference TRBV11-2 and TRBJ2-3 gives the whole variable domain EAGVAQSPRYKIIEKRQSVAFWCNPISGHATLYWYQQILGQGPKLLIQFQNNGVVDDSQLPKDRFSAERLKGVDSTLKIQPAKLEDSAVYLCASSSLAGGPGDTQYFGPGTRLTVL.

The chain links TRBV2 to TRBJ2-7; D is unresolved. Germline V lookup: CDR1 SNHLY, CDR2 FYNNEI. The CDR3 runs to 12 residues. V lost 3 bases to trimming and J lost 3 bases, with 6 bases between them. The CDR3 spells CASSDGVYEQYF. The CDR3 DNA reads TGTGCCAGCAGTGATGGGGTCTACGAGCAGTACTTC.

The rearrangement uses TRBV9 and TRBJ2-5; no clear D gene. Trimming removed 0 bases at V and 5 bases at J, with 11 bases between. CDR1 is SGDLS, CDR2 YYNGEE, per germline. This CDR3 region has 14 residues. In DNA form, the CDR3 reads TGTGCCAGCAGCGTAGCCCGGTCCCAGGAGACCCAGTACTTC. This translates into CASSVARSQETQYF.

This chain uses TRBV6-5 with TRBJ2-5; TRBD2 agrees at 12 bases. CDR3 length: 15 residues. Germline trimming cut 5 bases from V and 5 bases from J; bases unmatched to any gene: 6. Germline-derived CDR1 and CDR2 are MNHEY and SVGAGI. The CDR3 DNA sequence: TGTGCCAGCAGTACGTGGACTAGCGGGGACGAGACCCAGTACTTC. This encodes CASSTWTSGDETQYF.

This clone was seen a handful of times. J is TRBJ2-2 and V is TRBV7-2; 9 bases line up with TRBD2. Germline values: CDR1 SGHTA, CDR2 FQGNSA. This CDR3 has 16 amino acids. The J segment lost 5 bases and the V segment lost 5 bases, leaving 9 bases of the junction unmatched. In nucleotides, the CDR3 is TGTGCCAGCAGCCTCGCGCTAGCGGGGCCAACCGGGGAGCTGTTTTTT. The encoded protein is CASSLALAGPTGELFF. Complete variable domain (other parts from reference TRBV7-2 and TRBJ2-2): GAGVSQSPSNKVTEKGKDVELRCDPISGHTALYWYRQSLGQGLEFLIYFQGNSAPDKSGLPSDRFSAERTGGSVSTLTIQRTQQEDSAVYLCASSLALAGPTGELFFGEGSRLTVL.

This clone was seen once. The J gene is TRBJ2-3, the V gene TRBV7-2; the D gene is possibly TRBD2 (5 bases). CDR1 and CDR2 from the germline V gene are SGHTA and FQGNSA. The CDR3 is 15 amino acids. V gave up 5 bases and J gave up 2 bases, with 14 bases separating them. Written as DNA, the CDR3 is TGTGCCAGCAGCCCAAGCGGCCCCTACACAGATACGCAGTATTTT. Its protein is CASSPSGPYTDTQYF. Variable domain in full (rest from reference TRBV7-2 and TRBJ2-3): GAGVSQSPSNKVTEKGKDVELRCDPISGHTALYWYRQSLGQGLEFLIYFQGNSAPDKSGLPSDRFSAERTGGSVSTLTIQRTQQEDSAVYLCASSPSGPYTDTQYFGPGTRLTVL.

The gene calls are TRBV6-1 and TRBJ2-5, with D possibly TRBD2 on 5 matching bases. The CDR3 is 15 residues long. The V gene's germline CDR1 is MNHNS and CDR2 SASEGT. V lost 4 bases, J lost 2 bases, and 14 bases lay in between. The CDR3 DNA is TGTGCCAGCAGTGGACGGGATTACCGGCAAGAGACCCAGTACTTC. It encodes CASSGRDYRQETQYF.

The V gene is TRBV7-8, the J gene TRBJ2-1, with a weak D call TRBD2 (5 bases). In germline, CDR1 is SGHVS, CDR2 FQNEAQ. CDR3 length: 16 residues. The V end was cut by 5 bases, the J end by 6 bases, with 20 bases between. This CDR3 reads CASSPRVGMSINEQFF. The CDR3 DNA reads as TGTGCCAGCAGCCCTAGGGTCGGGATGAGTATCAATGAGCAGTTCTTC.

The rearrangement uses TRBV30 and TRBJ1-1, with no clear D. The CDR3 extends over 14 amino acids. Germline V gene data show CDR1 as GTSNPN and CDR2 as SVGIG (reference sequence). V was clipped by 5 bases and J by 7 bases, with 20 bases between them. The CDR3 sequence: CAWSPGPASDEAFF. CDR3 DNA: TGTGCCTGGTCTCCGGGCCCCGCGAGCGATGAAGCTTTCTTT.

This chain uses TRBV4-1 with TRBJ2-7; D might be TRBD1 or TRBD2, each matching 5 bases. V was cut by 3 bases and J by 1 base, with 16 bases left in between. CDR1 and CDR2 (germline): MGHRA, YSYEKL. The CDR3 sequence is 16 residues long. This chain's CDR3 is CASSQKKEGWSYEQYF. The CDR3 DNA follows: TGCGCCAGCAGCCAGAAGAAAGAGGGGTGGTCCTACGAGCAGTACTTC.

The rearrangement joins TRBV27 to TRBJ2-7; 10 bases are a match to TRBD2. CDR1 is MNHEY and CDR2 is SMNVEV in the germline V gene (reference sequence). With 1 base clipped from V and 4 bases from J, the junction kept 4 bases outside the gene matches. The CDR3 loop spans 15 amino acids. CDR3 coding DNA: TGTGCCAGCAGTTTATTACTAGCGGGGAAATACGAGCAGTACTTC. This sequence encodes CASSLLLAGKYEQYF.

This chain joins TRBV6-5 and TRBJ2-2; D is undetermined. Trimming took 6 bases from V and 0 from J, leaving 5 bases between them. The CDR3 sequence is 13 residues long. Per germline, CDR1 MNHEY and CDR2 SVGAGI. CDR3 sequence reads: CASRQANTGELFF. The CDR3 bases are TGTGCCAGCAGGCAGGCGAACACCGGGGAGCTGTTTTTT.

This clone appeared a few times. The CDR3 protein is CASSLSWPNQPQHF. CDR3 nucleotide sequence: TGTGCCAGCAGTTTATCATGGCCCAATCAGCCCCAGCATTTT. The chain combines TRBV27 with TRBJ1-5; D uncertain. V was trimmed by 0 bases and J by 3 bases, leaving 6 bases between them. CDR1 is MNHEY, CDR2 SMNVEV, per germline (reference sequence). The CDR3 consists of 14 residues.

V and J are TRBV30 and TRBJ1-5; D is ambiguous. CDR3 length equals 10 residues. With 5 bases removed from V and 6 bases from J, the gap between germline ends came to 5 bases. Germline CDR1 and CDR2: GTSNPN and SVGIG (reference sequence). This CDR3 reads CAWGGQPQHF. The CDR3 nucleotides are TGTGCCTGGGGTGGTCAGCCCCAGCATTTT.